The T cell receptor beta chain described here comes from a study of control samples from healthy donors and cancer patients. The V gene lost 0 bases and the J gene lost 3 bases, with 11 bases spanning the gap. Germline CDR1 LGHDT, CDR2 YNNKEL (reference sequence). This CDR3 is 16 amino acids long. Using immunoSEQ multiplex PCR, the repertoire was profiled, and TCRdb retains in-frame clones only, with some absent. The sample contains tens of thousands of clones, roughly 86% of which appear only once. The source of this sequence is a middle-aged man with head and neck cancer. The chain combines TRBV3-1 (or the pseudogene TRBV3-2) with TRBJ2-2; no clear D gene. The sample consisted of PBMCs. CDR3 DNA sequence: TGTGCCAGCAGCCAAGACGACACTCCCGACACCGGGGAGCTGTTTTTT. Translated, it gives CASSQDDTPDTGELFF.